This TCR beta chain was profiled in a study of sequential checkpoint blockade in melanoma. Overall study: Arm A got nivolumab then ipilimumab; arm B the reverse, 1:1. About 90 pretreatment tumor DNA samples were TCRβ immunosequenced. Twenty-two patients had matched tumor biopsies before treatment and at week 13 after nivolumab or ipilimumab alone.

Overall study results and limits: About 30 times likelier clinical benefit followed increased tumor T-cell fraction and clonality.

Sample treatment: randomized to nivolumab then ipilimumab (arm A) or the reverse (arm B). Produced via immunoSEQ multiplex PCR; TCRdb's table is partial and in-frame only. Of tens of thousands of clones detected, about 30% appear once; the ten largest clones hold about 1.5%. CDR1 and CDR2 (germline): MNHGY, SAAAGT. The CDR3 extends over 14 amino acids. This clone was observed at least ten times. As yet, its antigen is unknown. One junction end disagrees with the germline gene, perhaps due to a read error. The V and J genes are TRBV6-8 and TRBJ2-7, with D possibly being TRBD1 (6 bases). This clonotype was obtained from a human donor with melanoma. The sample was tumor tissue (inferred from file names), taken from a patient given nivolumab and ipilimumab in sequence. The CDR3 region is CAISSGQLTYEQYF. CDR3 nucleotides: TGTGCCATCAGTTCCGGACAGCTAACCTACGAGCAGTACTTC.